A single sample gave rise to the 20 T cell receptor beta chains below, sequenced in a study of blood T cell repertoires in COVID-19. Here immunoSEQ multiplex PCR was the method, and the copy in TCRdb shows in-frame clones only, minus some. The data hold 50,000 to 70,000 clones, with about 86% observed a single time. Sample: peripheral blood. The receptors originated from a man aged 50-59 years with active COVID-19.

The rearrangement links TRBV7-9 to TRBJ1-2; D is unclear. V was trimmed by 8 bases and J by 7 bases, leaving 17 bases between them. The germline gives CDR1 SEHNR, CDR2 FQNEAQ (reference sequence). The CDR3 has 13 residues. CDR3 nucleotide sequence: TGTGCCAGCCGATCGGAGGGTGCGGGTGGCTACACCTTC. Translating it yields CASRSEGAGGYTF. Variable domain in full (rest from reference TRBV7-9 and TRBJ1-2): DTGVSQNPRHKITKRGQNVTFRCDPISEHNRLYWYRQTLGQGPEFLTYFQNEAQLEKSRLLSDRFSAERPKGSFSTLEIQRTEQGDSAMYLCASRSEGAGGYTFGSGTRLTVV.

The chain has TRBV6-4 and TRBJ2-3; 7 nucleotides match TRBD1. V was clipped by 3 bases and J by 0 bases; unmatched bases: 6. CDR3 length: 16 amino acids. The germline gives CDR1 MRHNA, CDR2 SNTAGT. The CDR3 nucleotides read TGTGCCAGCAGTGAGTGGACAGGAACTAGCACAGATACGCAGTATTTT. As protein: CASSEWTGTSTDTQYF.

In DNA, the CDR3 is TGCGCCAGCAGCGCAGGGTCGGGCACCGGGGAGCTGTTTTTT. Amino acid sequence: CASSAGSGTGELFF. V usage is TRBV5-1 and J usage is TRBJ2-2; TRBD1 might be the D (5 bases). V was pared by 4 bases and J by 4 bases, with 11 bases between. The germline V gene encodes CDR1 SGHRS and CDR2 YFSETQ. This CDR3 is 14 amino acids long. The full variable domain, completed using reference TRBV5-1 and TRBJ2-2, is KAGVTQTPRYLIKTRGQQVTLSCSPISGHRSVSWYQQTPGQGLQFLFEYFSETQRNKGNFPGRFSGRQFSNSRSEMNVSTLELGDSALYLCASSAGSGTGELFFGEGSRLTVL.

The chain combines TRBV11-3 with TRBJ2-7, with D possibly being TRBD1 (5 bases). Germline assignment: CDR1 SGHNT and CDR2 YENEEA. V dropped 5 bases and J dropped 5 bases, with 16 bases sitting between them. This CDR3 has 14 amino acids. The CDR3 sequence is CASSNSITGNEQYF. The CDR3 DNA reads TGTGCCAGCAGCAATAGCATTACAGGAAACGAGCAGTACTTC.

This chain connects TRBV30 to TRBJ1-2; TRBD1 agrees at 8 bases. CDR1 and CDR2 (germline): GTSNPN, SVGIG (reference sequence). Trimming at V came to 3 bases and at J to 4 bases, leaving 4 bases not matched to a gene. The CDR3 consists of 13 residues. CDR3: CAWSRGQVYGYTF. The CDR3 region has the DNA TGTGCCTGGAGCAGGGGGCAAGTCTATGGCTACACCTTC. Full variable domain (outside the CDR3, taken from reference TRBV30 and TRBJ1-2): SQTIHQWPATLVQPVGSPLSLECTVEGTSNPNLYWYRQAAGRGLQLLFYSVGIGQISSEVPQNLSASRPQDRQFILSSKKLLLSDSGFYLCAWSRGQVYGYTFGSGTRLTVV.

CDR3 loop: CASRSTSGSRRELFF. The DNA of the CDR3 is TGCGCCAGCAGGTCGACTAGCGGGAGTAGGCGGGAGCTGTTTTTT. The chain carries TRBV4-1 and TRBJ2-2; 12 positions match TRBD2. Germline CDR1 and CDR2: MGHRA and YSYEKL. There are 15 residues in the CDR3. Trimming took 6 bases from V and 9 from J; bases not matched to a gene: 8.

The CDR3 nucleotides are TGTGCCAGCAGCAACACAGGGGGGGAGACCCAGTACTTC. The encoded protein is CASSNTGGETQYF. V usage is TRBV7-6 and J usage is TRBJ2-5; 8 bases map to TRBD1. Germline-derived CDR1 and CDR2 are SGHVS and FNYEAQ. This CDR3 is built from 13 residues. J was trimmed by 5 bases and V by 5 bases; bases with no gene match: 4.

This clone showed up just once. The J gene is TRBJ2-7, the V gene TRBV3-1 (or the pseudogene TRBV3-2); 8 bases are a match to TRBD1. V was pared by 2 bases and J by 4 bases, with 7 bases of the junction left unmatched. Germline V gene lookup returns CDR1 LGHDT and CDR2 YNNKEL (reference sequence). The CDR3 sequence is 15 residues long. The CDR3 DNA is TGTGCCAGCAGCCAAAACTCGGACAGGGTTTACGAGCAGTACTTC. Protein sequence: CASSQNSDRVYEQYF.

In this sample, this clone turned up a few times. The chain is built from TRBV5-1 and TRBJ2-7; perhaps TRBD1 as D (5 bases). Germline CDR1 is SGHRS and CDR2 is YFSETQ. CDR3 length equals 13 residues. V dropped 0 bases and J dropped 4 bases, with 8 bases sitting between them. The CDR3 protein is CASSLGGQYEQYF. The CDR3 DNA reads as TGCGCCAGCAGCTTGGGGGGCCAGTACGAGCAGTACTTC.

The V call is TRBV29-1, the J call TRBJ1-1; D is undetermined. The CDR3 extends over 13 amino acids. The germline V gene has CDR1 SQVTM and CDR2 ANQGSEA. V was clipped by 6 bases and J by 3 bases, with 14 bases between them. Written as DNA, the CDR3 is TGCAGCGTCTCGTTGAGGAGGGACACTGAAGCTTTCTTT. Its translation is CSVSLRRDTEAFF.

The chain joins TRBV7-9 to TRBJ2-7; 10 positions agree with TRBD2. Trimming took 4 bases from V and 5 from J; bases not matched to a gene: 11. The CDR3 consists of 16 residues. Germline CDR1 is SEHNR and CDR2 is FQNEAQ (reference sequence). The CDR3 DNA reads as TGTGCCAGCAGCTCGGGGGTAGCGGGAGGACCGGACGAGCAGTACGTC. Residues: CASSSGVAGGPDEQYV.

This clone was detected once. The CDR3 region has the DNA TGTGCCAGCAGCTCTCGGGACTCATCGGGCTATGGCTACACCTTC. As protein: CASSSRDSSGYGYTF. The chain joins TRBV7-9 to TRBJ1-2; D possibly corresponds to TRBD1 (5 bases). Germline V CDR1 and CDR2: SEHNR, FQNEAQ (reference sequence). This CDR3 spans 15 amino acids. V was trimmed by 4 bases and J by 4 bases, leaving 16 bases between them.

V gene TRBV9 combines with J gene TRBJ2-5, with 8 bases fitting TRBD2. Germline CDR1 is SGDLS and CDR2 is YYNGEE. V trimming: 3 bases; J trimming: 5 bases; junction bases outside the gene matches: 9. CDR3 length: 15 residues. The CDR3 region is CASSESGGNEETQYF. The CDR3 DNA reads TGTGCCAGCAGCGAAAGCGGGGGCAACGAGGAGACCCAGTACTTC. Using reference TRBV9 and TRBJ2-5 for the parts outside the CDR3, the full variable domain is DSGVTQTPKHLITATGQRVTLRCSPRSGDLSVYWYQQSLDQGLQFLIQYYNGEERAKGNILERFSAQQFPDLHSELNLSSLELGDSALYFCASSESGGNEETQYFGPGTRLLVL.

The V gene is TRBV5-1, the J gene TRBJ2-1; the match to TRBD1 covers 9 bases. CDR1 is SGHRS and CDR2 is YFSETQ in the germline V gene. The CDR3 totals 11 residues. Trimming took 5 bases from V and 10 from J; bases not matched to a gene: 1. CDR3 nucleotide sequence: TGCGCCAGCAGACAGGGGGCAGAGCAGTTCTTC. Translated, it gives CASRQGAEQFF.

This clone came up a few times. J is TRBJ1-5 and V is TRBV6-1; a possible D gene is TRBD1 (5 bases). Germline V gene data show CDR1 as MNHNS and CDR2 as SASEGT. Trimming cost V 1 base and J 3 bases, with 10 bases left between them. CDR3 length: 15 amino acids. For the CDR3, the DNA is TGTGCCAGCAGTGAAGGTGTGACAGTCAATCAGCCCCAGCATTTT. Amino acids: CASSEGVTVNQPQHF.

V gene TRBV3-1 (or the pseudogene TRBV3-2) combines with J gene TRBJ2-5, with 13 positions matching TRBD2. J lost 5 bases, V lost 4 bases, and 13 bases had no gene match. Germline V lookup: CDR1 LGHDT, CDR2 YNNKEL (reference sequence). This CDR3 is built from 18 residues. CDR3 DNA: TGTGCCAGCAGCCTATCACTAGCGGGAGGGCCTAAAATTGAGACCCAGTACTTC. Amino acids: CASSLSLAGGPKIETQYF.

Concerning this clone itself: Other DNA sequences in this sample translate to the same CDR3. The V call is TRBV10-3, the J call TRBJ1-2; 8 positions agree with TRBD1. Germline CDR1 ENHRY, CDR2 SYGVKD. The CDR3 has 11 amino acids. V was pared by 8 bases and J by 7 bases, with 3 bases of the junction left unmatched. The CDR3 spells CAIGQGGGYTF. The DNA for the CDR3 is TGTGCCATCGGACAGGGTGGTGGCTACACCTTC.

This chain connects TRBV4-1 to TRBJ1-1, with 11 bases aligning to TRBD1. Germline loops: CDR1 MGHRA, CDR2 YSYEKL. Trimming removed 3 bases from V and 1 base from J; junction bases left unmatched: 1. This CDR3 has 15 amino acids. CDR3: CASSHGQGANTEAFF. CDR3 sequence (DNA): TGCGCCAGCAGCCATGGACAGGGGGCGAACACTGAAGCTTTCTTT.

CDR3 loop: CASTSGSLRIYNEQFF. CDR3 nucleotides: TGTGCCAGTACCAGCGGGAGCCTCCGCATCTACAATGAGCAGTTCTTC. The chain uses TRBV19 and TRBJ2-1; 8 bases are a match to TRBD2. The length of the CDR3 is 16 residues. Trimming took 7 bases from V and 3 from J; bases not matched to a gene: 11. CDR1 is LNHDA and CDR2 is SQIVND in the germline V gene (reference sequence).

The chain joins TRBV6-4 to TRBJ1-5; 7 nucleotides align to TRBD1. The V gene's germline CDR1 is MRHNA and CDR2 SNTAGT. Trimming cost V 5 bases and J 3 bases; bases outside gene matches: 19. The CDR3 is 19 amino acids. As DNA, the CDR3 is TGTGCCAGCAGTCGGGCCCCCGCCTCGGACAGGAGAAACAATCAGCCCCAGCATTTT. Translated, it gives CASSRAPASDRRNNQPQHF.